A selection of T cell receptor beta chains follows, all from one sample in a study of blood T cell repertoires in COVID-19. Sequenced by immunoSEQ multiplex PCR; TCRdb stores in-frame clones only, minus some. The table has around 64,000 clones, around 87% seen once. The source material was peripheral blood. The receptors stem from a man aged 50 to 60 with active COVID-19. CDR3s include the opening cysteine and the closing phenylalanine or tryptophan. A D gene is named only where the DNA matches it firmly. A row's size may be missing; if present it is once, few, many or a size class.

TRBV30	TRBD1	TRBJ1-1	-	TGTGCCTGGACGCTACCCCGGGACAGGGGAGCGAACACTGAAGCTTTCTTT	CAWTLPRDRGANTEAFF
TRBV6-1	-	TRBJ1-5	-	TGTGCCAGCAGTGAAGGGCCAGGGTTGTATCAGCCCCAGCATTTT	CASSEGPGLYQPQHF
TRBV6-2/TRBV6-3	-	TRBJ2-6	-	TGTGCCAGCAGTTATGGAGGCTCTGGGGCCAACGTCCTGACTTTC	CASSYGGSGANVLTF
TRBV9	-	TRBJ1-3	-	TGTGCCAGCAGCCCCGGACTTACGGGAAACACCATATATTTT	CASSPGLTGNTIYF
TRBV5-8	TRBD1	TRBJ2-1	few	TGTGCCAGCCGGGACAGGGGGCTCCACAATGAGCAGTTCTTC	CASRDRGLHNEQFF
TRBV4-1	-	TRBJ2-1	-	TGCGCCAGCAGCCAGAATGGGGGCGGAGAGCAGTTCTTC	CASSQNGGGEQFF
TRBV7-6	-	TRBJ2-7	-	TGTGCCAGCAGCTTATACGAGGAGGGGGAGCAGTACTTC	CASSLYEEGEQYF
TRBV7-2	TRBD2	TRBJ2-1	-	TGTGCCAGCAGCTCGACTAGCGGGAGAGGAAGAAATGAGCAGTTCTTC	CASSSTSGRGRNEQFF
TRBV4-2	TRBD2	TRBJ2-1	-	TGTGCCAGCAGCCAAGATTTGCTAGCGGGAGGTTGGTACAATGAGCAGTTCTTC	CASSQDLLAGGWYNEQFF
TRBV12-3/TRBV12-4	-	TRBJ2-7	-	TGTGCCAGCAGTGGGTCTAGCCCCGAGCAGTACTTC	CASSGSSPEQYF